These T cell receptor beta chains were read from a single sample in a study of CD8 T cells in Susac syndrome. TCRdb reprocessed the immunoSEQ multiplex PCR reads via MiXCR and lists one record per CDR3 protein. Of roughly 140,000 distinct CDR3 sequences listed, about 95% are singletons. Specimen: CD4+ T cells from PBMCs. These receptors were taken from a human donor with Susac syndrome. The CDR3 runs from the conserved cysteine through the conserved F or W.

j_gene | v_gene | CDR3aa
TRBJ1-2 | TRBV6-1 | CASRPRGESSGYTF
TRBJ1-2 | TRBV5-4 | CASSFGQGDYGYTF
TRBJ1-1 | TRBV3-1 | CASSQDITGRSEAFF
TRBJ2-3 | TRBV20-1 | CSARKPGQRGTDTQYF
TRBJ2-7 | TRBV20-1 | CSASGPTYEQYF
TRBJ2-5 | TRBV5-1 | CASSLDRQTQYF
TRBJ2-7 | TRBV5-1 | CASSLESWEAAYEQYF
TRBJ1-3 | TRBV3-1 | CASSQGRGQGGRSGNTIYF
TRBJ2-3 | TRBV9 | CASSVQSVDGATQYF
TRBJ2-2 | TRBV24-1 | CATSATGELFF
TRBJ1-6 | TRBV21-1 | CASSKAEWPSSGDSPLHF
TRBJ2-5 | TRBV11-2 | CASSLDSLDSQETQYF
TRBJ2-1 | TRBV14 | CARRGRCSYNEQFF
TRBJ1-1 | TRBV6-1 | CASRRGSSPEAFF
TRBJ2-1 | TRBV9 | CASSVLGQNYNEQFF
TRBJ2-1 | TRBV7-3 | CASSLGLAGEGEQFF
TRBJ2-5 | TRBV29-1 | CSTRDTGETQYF
TRBJ2-2 | TRBV7-2 | CASSPYTPRTGELFF